The 9 T cell receptor beta chains in this list originate from one sample, sequenced in a study of Graves' ophthalmopathy and Graves' hyperthyroidism. Scientists amplified the TCR beta CDR3 regions from RNA transcripts. The first-round RT-PCR employed HTBI primers together with the Qiagen OneStep RT-PCR kit. A multiplex PCR was then performed as the second round. TCRdb itself ran the multiplex PCR reads through MiXCR, one entry per CDR3 protein. The repertoire holds hundreds of thousands of distinct CDR3 sequences, with about a fifth as singletons. The sample was peripheral blood. The receptors stem from a woman aged 18-35 years with stable Graves' hyperthyroidism. Some clones in this sample may be carry-over from other donors' samples.

This clonotype appeared many times. The chain carries TRBV20-1 and TRBJ1-1; tentatively, D is TRBD1 (5 bases). The V end was cut by 6 bases, the J end by 3 bases, with 20 bases between. The CDR3 spans 15 residues. The V gene's germline CDR1 is DFQATT and CDR2 SNEGSKA (reference sequence). CDR3 amino acids: CSAPLEGRIHTEAFF. The CDR3 DNA reads TGCAGTGCCCCTCTTGAGGGGCGGATACACACTGAAGCTTTCTTT.

This clonotype was recorded many times. The chain couples TRBV20-1 to TRBJ2-7, with a possible D match to TRBD2 (6 bases). The germline V gene has CDR1 DFQATT and CDR2 SNEGSKA (reference sequence). The CDR3 loop spans 15 amino acids. V dropped 2 bases and J dropped 4 bases, with 18 bases sitting between them. The CDR3 loop is CSARSEEGTPYEQYF. In nucleotides, the CDR3 is TGCAGTGCTAGATCGGAGGAGGGGACCCCATACGAGCAGTACTTC.

The CDR3, as DNA: TGTGCCAGCAGTCTCCGGGACAGCGGCTTCCAAGAGACCCAGTACTTC. Encoded protein: CASSLRDSGFQETQYF. V usage is TRBV25-1 and J usage is TRBJ2-5; 7 nucleotides match TRBD1. The CDR3 is made up of 16 amino acids. Germline CDR1 reads MGHDK; CDR2 reads SYGVNS. The V segment lost 5 bases and the J segment 1 base; nucleotides outside the gene matches: 10.

This clonotype was counted between two and nine times. The chain carries TRBV19 and TRBJ1-1; no clear D gene. The V gene lost 3 bases and the J gene lost 6 bases, with 11 bases spanning the gap. The CDR3 totals 13 residues. The germline CDR1 and CDR2 sequences are LNHDA and SQIVND (reference sequence). In nucleotides, the CDR3 is TGTGCCAGTAGTATGCAGAGGAGGGCTGAAGCTTTCTTT. This codes for CASSMQRRAEAFF.

V gene TRBV15 combines with J gene TRBJ1-2; D unclear. This CDR3 region has 15 residues. Trimming removed 5 bases at V and 0 bases at J, with 13 bases between. CDR1 and CDR2 (germline): LNHNV, YYDKDF (reference sequence). DNA of the CDR3: TGTGCCACCAGCCGGGAGGCGGCTTCTAACTATGGCTACACCTTC. Protein product: CATSREAASNYGYTF. The full variable domain, in which reference TRBV15 and TRBJ1-2 provide the parts outside the CDR3, is DAMVIQNPRYQVTQFGKPVTLSCSQTLNHNVMYWYQQKSSQAPKLLFHYYDKDFNNEADTPDNFQSRRPNTSFCFLDIRSPGLGDTAMYLCATSREAASNYGYTFGSGTRLTVV.

In this sample, this clonotype turned up many times. The chain is built from TRBV27 and TRBJ2-7, with 7 bases that match TRBD1. Germline V lookup: CDR1 MNHEY, CDR2 SMNVEV (reference sequence). The CDR3 consists of 14 residues. Unmatched junction bases numbered 6, after V lost 2 bases and J lost 5 bases. The CDR3 here is CASSLLGQSHEQYF. CDR3 coding DNA: TGTGCCAGCAGTTTACTGGGACAGTCCCACGAGCAGTACTTC.

This clonotype was picked up many times. V usage is TRBV6-1 and J usage is TRBJ1-6; TRBD1 might be the D (5 bases). The CDR3 totals 14 residues. Trimming pared 3 bases from V and 7 bases from J, leaving 10 bases between. The germline V gene has CDR1 MNHNS and CDR2 SASEGT. The CDR3 here is CASSEQGGNSPLHF. The CDR3 DNA reads as TGTGCCAGCAGTGAGCAGGGAGGGAATTCACCCCTCCACTTT.

This clonotype appeared a few times. V is TRBV6-5 and J is TRBJ1-1; D is uncertain. Trimming removed 3 bases at V and 11 bases at J, with 13 bases between. This CDR3 comprises 12 residues. Per the germline V gene, CDR1 is MNHEY and CDR2 is SVGAGI. The CDR3 reads CASSYMGGGAFF. For the CDR3, the DNA is TGTGCCAGCAGTTATATGGGAGGAGGGGCTTTCTTT.

The genes are TRBV7-2 and TRBJ1-1, with D maybe TRBD1 (6 bases). Per the germline V gene, CDR1 is SGHTA and CDR2 is FQGNSA. V gave up 11 bases and J gave up 4 bases, with 20 bases separating them. CDR3 length: 14 amino acids. The chain's CDR3 is CASRGQGIGTEAFF. Here the CDR3 DNA reads TGTGCCTCTAGAGGTCAGGGGATCGGCACTGAAGCTTTCTTT.